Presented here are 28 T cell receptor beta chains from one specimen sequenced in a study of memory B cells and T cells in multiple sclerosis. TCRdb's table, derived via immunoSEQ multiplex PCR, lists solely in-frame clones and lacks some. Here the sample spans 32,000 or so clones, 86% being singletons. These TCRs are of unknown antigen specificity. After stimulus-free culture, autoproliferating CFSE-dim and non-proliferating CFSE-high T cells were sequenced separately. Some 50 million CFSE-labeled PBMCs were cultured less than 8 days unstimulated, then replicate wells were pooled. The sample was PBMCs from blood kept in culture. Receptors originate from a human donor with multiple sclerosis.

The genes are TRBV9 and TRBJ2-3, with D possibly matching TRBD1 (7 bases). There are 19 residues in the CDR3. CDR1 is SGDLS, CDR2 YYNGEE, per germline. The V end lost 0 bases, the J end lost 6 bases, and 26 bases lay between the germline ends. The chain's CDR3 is CASSVGGTVRPRGKDTQYF. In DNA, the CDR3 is TGTGCCAGCAGCGTAGGCGGGACAGTAAGACCTAGGGGGAAGGATACGCAGTATTTT.

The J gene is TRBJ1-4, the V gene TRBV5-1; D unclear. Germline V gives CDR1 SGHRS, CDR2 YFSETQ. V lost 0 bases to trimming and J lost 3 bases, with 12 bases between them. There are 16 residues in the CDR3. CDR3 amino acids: CASSLALGRSNEKLFF. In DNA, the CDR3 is TGCGCCAGCAGCTTGGCCTTGGGCAGGTCTAATGAAAAACTGTTTTTT.

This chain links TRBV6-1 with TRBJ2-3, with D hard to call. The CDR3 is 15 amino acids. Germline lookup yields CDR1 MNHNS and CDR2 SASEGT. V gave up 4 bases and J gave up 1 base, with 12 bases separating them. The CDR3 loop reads CASSVGGSRTDTQYF. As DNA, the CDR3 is TGTGCCAGCAGTGTGGGTGGGTCCCGCACAGATACGCAGTATTTT.

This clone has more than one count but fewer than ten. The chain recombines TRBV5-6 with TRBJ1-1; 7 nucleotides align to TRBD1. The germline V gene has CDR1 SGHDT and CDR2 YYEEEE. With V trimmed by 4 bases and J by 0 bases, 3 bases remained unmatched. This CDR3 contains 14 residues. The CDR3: CASSQGGLNTEAFF. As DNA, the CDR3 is TGTGCCAGCAGCCAAGGGGGCCTGAACACTGAAGCTTTCTTT.

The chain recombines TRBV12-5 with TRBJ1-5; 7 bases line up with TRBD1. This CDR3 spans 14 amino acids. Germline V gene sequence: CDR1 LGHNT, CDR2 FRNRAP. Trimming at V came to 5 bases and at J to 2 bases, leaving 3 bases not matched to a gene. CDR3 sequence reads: CASGPQGGNQPQHF. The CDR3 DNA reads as TGTGCTAGTGGTCCCCAGGGGGGCAATCAGCCCCAGCATTTT.

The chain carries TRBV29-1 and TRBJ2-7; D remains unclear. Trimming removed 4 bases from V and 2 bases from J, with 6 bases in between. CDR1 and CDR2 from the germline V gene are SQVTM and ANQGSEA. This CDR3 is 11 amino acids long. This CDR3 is CSVGTAYEQYF. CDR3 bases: TGCAGCGTTGGTACAGCCTACGAGCAGTACTTC.

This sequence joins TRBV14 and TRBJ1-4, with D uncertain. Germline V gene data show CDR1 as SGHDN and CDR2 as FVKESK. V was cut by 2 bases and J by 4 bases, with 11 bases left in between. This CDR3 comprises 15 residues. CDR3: CASSQTGAFNEKLFF. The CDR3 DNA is TGTGCCAGCAGCCAAACTGGAGCATTTAATGAAAAACTGTTTTTT.

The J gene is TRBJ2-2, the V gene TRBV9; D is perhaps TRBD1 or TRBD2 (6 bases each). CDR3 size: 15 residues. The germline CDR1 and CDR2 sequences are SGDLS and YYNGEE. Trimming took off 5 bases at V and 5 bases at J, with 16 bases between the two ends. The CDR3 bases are TGTGCCAGCAGGACGGGGGCGGGGATGACCGGGGAGCTGTTTTTT. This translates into CASRTGAGMTGELFF.

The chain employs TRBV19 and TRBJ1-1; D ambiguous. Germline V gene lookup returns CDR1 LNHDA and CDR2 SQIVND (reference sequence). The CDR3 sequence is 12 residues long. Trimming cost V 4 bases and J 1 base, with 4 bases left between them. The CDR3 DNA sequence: TGTGCCAGTAGTACGTGGAACACTGAAGCTTTCTTT. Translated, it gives CASSTWNTEAFF.

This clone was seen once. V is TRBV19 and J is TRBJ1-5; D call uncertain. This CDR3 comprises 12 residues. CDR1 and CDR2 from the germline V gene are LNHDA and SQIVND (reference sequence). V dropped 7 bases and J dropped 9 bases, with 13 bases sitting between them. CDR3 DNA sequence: TGTGCCAGTAATCAAGGGCTGCTGCCCCAGCATTTT. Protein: CASNQGLLPQHF.

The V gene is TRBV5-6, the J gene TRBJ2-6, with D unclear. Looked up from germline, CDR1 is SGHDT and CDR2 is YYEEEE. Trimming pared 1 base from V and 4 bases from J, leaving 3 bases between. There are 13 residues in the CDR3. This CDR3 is CASSLPGANVLTF. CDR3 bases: TGTGCCAGCAGCTTGCCCGGGGCCAACGTCCTGACTTTC.

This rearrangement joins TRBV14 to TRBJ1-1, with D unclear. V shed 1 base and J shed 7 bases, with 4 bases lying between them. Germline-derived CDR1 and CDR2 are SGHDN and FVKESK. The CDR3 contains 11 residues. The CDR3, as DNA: TGTGCCAGCAGCCAAGGATTTGAAGCTTTCTTT. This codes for CASSQGFEAFF. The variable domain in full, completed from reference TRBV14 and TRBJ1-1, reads EAGVTQFPSHSVIEKGQTVTLRCDPISGHDNLYWYRRVMGKEIKFLLHFVKESKQDESGMPNNRFLAERTGGTYSTLKVQPAELEDSGVYFCASSQGFEAFFGQGTRLTVV.

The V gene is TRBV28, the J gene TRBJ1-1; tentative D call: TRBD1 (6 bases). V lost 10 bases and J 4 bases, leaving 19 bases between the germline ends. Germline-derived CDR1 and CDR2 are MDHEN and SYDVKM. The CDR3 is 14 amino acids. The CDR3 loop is CAIVGGFWGTEAFF. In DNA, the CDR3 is TGTGCCATCGTTGGGGGCTTCTGGGGCACTGAAGCTTTCTTT.

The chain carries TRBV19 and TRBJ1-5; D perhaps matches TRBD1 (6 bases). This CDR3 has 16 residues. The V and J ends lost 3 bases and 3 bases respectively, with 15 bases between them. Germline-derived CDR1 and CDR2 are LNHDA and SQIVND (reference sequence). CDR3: CASSIARGIINQPQHF. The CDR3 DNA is TGTGCCAGTAGTATTGCCAGGGGTATTATCAATCAGCCCCAGCATTTT.

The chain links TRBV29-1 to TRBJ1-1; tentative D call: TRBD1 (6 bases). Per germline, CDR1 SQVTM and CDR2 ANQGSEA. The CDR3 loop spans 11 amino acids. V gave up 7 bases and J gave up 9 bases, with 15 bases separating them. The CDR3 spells CSGRDTDKAFF. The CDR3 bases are TGCAGCGGCCGGGACACGGATAAAGCTTTCTTT.

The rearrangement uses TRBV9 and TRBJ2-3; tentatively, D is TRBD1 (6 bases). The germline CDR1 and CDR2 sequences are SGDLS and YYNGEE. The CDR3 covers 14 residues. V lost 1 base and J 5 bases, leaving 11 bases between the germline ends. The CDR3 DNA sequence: TGTGCCAGCAGCGTATACAGGGTGGAAGATACGCAGTATTTT. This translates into CASSVYRVEDTQYF.

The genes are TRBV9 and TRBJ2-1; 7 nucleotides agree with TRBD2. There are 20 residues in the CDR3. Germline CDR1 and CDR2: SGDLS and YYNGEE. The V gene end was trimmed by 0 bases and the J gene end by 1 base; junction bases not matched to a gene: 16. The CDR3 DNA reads TGTGCCAGCAGCGTAGGGGGAGGGCAGGGCCTCTCTCTTTCCTACAATGAGCAGTTCTTC. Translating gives CASSVGGGQGLSLSYNEQFF. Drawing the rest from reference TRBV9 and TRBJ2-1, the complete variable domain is DSGVTQTPKHLITATGQRVTLRCSPRSGDLSVYWYQQSLDQGLQFLIQYYNGEERAKGNILERFSAQQFPDLHSELNLSSLELGDSALYFCASSVGGGQGLSLSYNEQFFGPGTRLTVL.

The CDR3 spells CASSFAQGMRHDTGELFF. The CDR3 nucleotides read TGCGCCAGCAGCTTTGCACAGGGAATGCGCCATGACACCGGGGAGCTGTTTTTT. V and J are TRBV5-1 and TRBJ2-2, with D possibly TRBD1 on 6 matching bases. This CDR3 has 18 residues. Between the trimmed V and J ends, which lost 2 bases and 3 bases, there was a span of 20 bases. CDR1 is SGHRS and CDR2 is YFSETQ in the germline V gene.

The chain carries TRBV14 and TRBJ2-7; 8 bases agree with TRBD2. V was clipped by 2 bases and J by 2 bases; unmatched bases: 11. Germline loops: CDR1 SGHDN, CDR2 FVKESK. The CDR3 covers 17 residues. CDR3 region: CASSQSRGTRITYEQYF. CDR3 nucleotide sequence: TGTGCCAGCAGCCAATCTCGGGGGACTAGAATAACCTACGAGCAGTACTTC.

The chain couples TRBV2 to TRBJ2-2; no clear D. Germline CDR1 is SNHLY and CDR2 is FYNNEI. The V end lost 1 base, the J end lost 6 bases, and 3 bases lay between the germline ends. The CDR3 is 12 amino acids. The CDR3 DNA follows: TGTGCCAGCAGTGAAGGGCCCGGGGAGCTGTTTTTT. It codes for CASSEGPGELFF.

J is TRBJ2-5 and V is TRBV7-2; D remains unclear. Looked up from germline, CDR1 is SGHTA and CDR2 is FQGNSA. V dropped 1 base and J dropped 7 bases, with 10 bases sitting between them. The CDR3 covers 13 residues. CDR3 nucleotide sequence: TGTGCCAGCAGCTTAGATGGAGTGGGGACCCAGTACTTC. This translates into CASSLDGVGTQYF.

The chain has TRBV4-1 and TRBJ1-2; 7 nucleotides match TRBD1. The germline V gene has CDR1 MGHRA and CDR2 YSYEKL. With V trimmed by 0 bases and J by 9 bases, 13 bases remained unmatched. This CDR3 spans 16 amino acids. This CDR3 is CASSQDLVTGSWSYTF. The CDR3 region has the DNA TGCGCCAGCAGCCAAGATCTTGTGACAGGGTCTTGGAGCTACACCTTC.

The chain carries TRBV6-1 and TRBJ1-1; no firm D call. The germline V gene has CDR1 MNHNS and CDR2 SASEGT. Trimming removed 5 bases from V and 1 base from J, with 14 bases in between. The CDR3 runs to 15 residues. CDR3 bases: TGTGCCAGCAGTCCTCGTCGAGGACCGAACACTGAAGCTTTCTTT. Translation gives CASSPRRGPNTEAFF.

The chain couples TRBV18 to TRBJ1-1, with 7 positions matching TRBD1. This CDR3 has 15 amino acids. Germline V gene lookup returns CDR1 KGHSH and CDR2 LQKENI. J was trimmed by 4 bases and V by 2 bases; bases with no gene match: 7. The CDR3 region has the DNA TGTGCCAGCTCACCATTGGAGGGGGCGATCACTGAAGCTTTCTTT. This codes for CASSPLEGAITEAFF.

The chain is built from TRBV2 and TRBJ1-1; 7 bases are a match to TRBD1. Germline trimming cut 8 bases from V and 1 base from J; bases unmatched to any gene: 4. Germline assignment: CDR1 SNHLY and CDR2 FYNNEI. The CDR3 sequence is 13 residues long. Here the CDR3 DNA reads TGTGCCAGCGGGGACAGTTCGAACACTGAAGCTTTCTTT. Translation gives CASGDSSNTEAFF.

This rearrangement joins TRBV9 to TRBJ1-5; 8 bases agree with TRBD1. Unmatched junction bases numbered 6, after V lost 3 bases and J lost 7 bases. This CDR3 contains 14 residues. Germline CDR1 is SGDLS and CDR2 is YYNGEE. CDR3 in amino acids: CASSADRGRQPQHF. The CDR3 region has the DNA TGTGCCAGCAGCGCAGACAGGGGAAGACAGCCCCAGCATTTT.

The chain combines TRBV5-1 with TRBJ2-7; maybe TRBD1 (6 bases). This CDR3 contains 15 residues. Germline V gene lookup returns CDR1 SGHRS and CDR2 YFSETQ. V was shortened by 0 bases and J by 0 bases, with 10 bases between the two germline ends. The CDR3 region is CASSLAVDSSYEQYF. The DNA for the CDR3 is TGCGCCAGCAGCTTGGCGGTGGACAGCTCCTACGAGCAGTACTTC.

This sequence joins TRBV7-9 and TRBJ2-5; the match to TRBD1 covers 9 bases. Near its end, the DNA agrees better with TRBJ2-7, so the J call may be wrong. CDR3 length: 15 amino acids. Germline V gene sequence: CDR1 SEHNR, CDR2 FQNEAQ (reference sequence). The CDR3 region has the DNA TGTGCCAGCAGCCCCCGGGACAGGGTCTCCTACGAGCAGTACTTC. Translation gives CASSPRDRVSYEQYF.